The 13 T cell receptor beta chains given below trace back to one sample, sequenced in a study of T cell responses to AZD1222 COVID-19 vaccine. Produced via immunoSEQ multiplex PCR; TCRdb's table is partial and in-frame only. The data show 150,000 to 200,000 clones, with around 89% seen just once and approximately 4% held by the top ten. The starting material was peripheral blood, obtained 28 days after the second dose of the MenACWY control vaccine. The receptors were sampled from an adult who received the MenACWY meningococcal vaccine as a control.

The rearrangement uses TRBV2 and TRBJ1-4; D remains unclear. The germline V and J ends were trimmed by 7 bases and 8 bases, with 14 bases remaining between them. CDR1 is SNHLY, CDR2 FYNNEI, per germline. The CDR3 totals 13 residues. CDR3: CASTREEKEKLFF. CDR3 DNA: TGTGCCAGCACTAGGGAGGAGAAGGAAAAACTGTTTTTT.

The rearrangement links TRBV4-3 to TRBJ2-3; the match to TRBD1 covers 9 bases. Germline CDR1 and CDR2: LGHNA and YSLEER. The CDR3 extends over 15 amino acids. J gave up 4 bases and V 1 base, and 3 bases lay outside the gene matches. Here the CDR3 reads CASSQVDRGPDTQYF. The CDR3 nucleotides read TGCGCCAGCAGCCAAGTGGACAGGGGTCCAGATACGCAGTATTTT.

The gene calls are TRBV5-1 and TRBJ2-7; D ambiguous. CDR1 and CDR2 from the germline V gene are SGHRS and YFSETQ. The CDR3 is 14 residues long. The V end was cut by 2 bases, the J end by 2 bases, with 11 bases between. The CDR3 DNA reads TGCGCCAGCAGCTTAGAGCAGCAGGCCTACGAGCAGTACTTC. Encoded protein: CASSLEQQAYEQYF.

This chain links TRBV28 with TRBJ1-3; D is unresolved. V gave up 5 bases and J gave up 0 bases, with 8 bases separating them. Germline V gene data show CDR1 as MDHEN and CDR2 as SYDVKM. This CDR3 has 14 residues. This CDR3 is CASSLMSSGNTIYF. In DNA, the CDR3 is TGTGCCAGCAGTCTCATGAGCTCTGGAAACACCATATATTTT.

The chain is built from TRBV9 and TRBJ2-2, with D maybe TRBD2 (5 bases). The germline V gene has CDR1 SGDLS and CDR2 YYNGEE. Trimming took off 4 bases at V and 6 bases at J, with 13 bases between the two ends. This CDR3 region has 14 residues. Written as DNA, the CDR3 is TGTGCCAGCAGCCCAGGAGGTTCTCCCGGGGAGCTGTTTTTT. It specifies CASSPGGSPGELFF.

In this sample, this clone turned up a few times. The CDR3 DNA follows: TGTGCCTGGAGTGACCCGATAACTAGTGTAAAAGGGGAGCTGTTTTTT. This translates into CAWSDPITSVKGELFF. This sequence joins TRBV30 and TRBJ2-2; TRBD2 is a possible D gene (5 bases). Trimming left V 1 base short and J 8 bases short, with 20 bases between. CDR3 length: 16 residues. CDR1 is GTSNPN and CDR2 is SVGIG in the germline V gene (reference sequence).

This rearrangement joins TRBV23-1 to TRBJ1-5; tentatively, D is TRBD1 (5 bases). TRBV23-1 has ORF status, its function being uncertain. This CDR3 region has 18 residues. Trimming removed 3 bases at V and 1 base at J, with 19 bases between. CDR3 sequence reads: CASSQRGSGGLSNQPQHF. The DNA of the CDR3 is TGCGCCAGCAGTCAGCGGGGGTCGGGGGGTTTGAGCAATCAGCCCCAGCATTTT.

This clone was detected once. The chain couples TRBV6-5 to TRBJ2-4; tentative D call: TRBD1 (5 bases). With 5 bases removed from V and 0 bases from J, the gap between germline ends came to 8 bases. CDR1 MNHEY and CDR2 SVGAGI come from the germline V gene. The CDR3 is made up of 14 amino acids. For the CDR3, the DNA is TGTGCCAGCAGTCAGGACATAGCCAAAAACATTCAGTACTTC. Protein: CASSQDIAKNIQYF.

CDR3 sequence: CASSPDRGGNTIYF. For the CDR3, the DNA is TGTGCCAGCTCTCCGGACAGGGGTGGAAACACCATATATTTT. The rearrangement uses TRBV18 and TRBJ1-3, with 9 bases fitting TRBD1. Germline V CDR1 and CDR2: KGHSH, LQKENI. This CDR3 region has 14 residues. Trimming at V came to 6 bases and at J to 3 bases, leaving 3 bases not matched to a gene.

The rearrangement joins TRBV6-5 to TRBJ2-7; 8 nucleotides agree with TRBD2. The CDR3 loop spans 15 amino acids. J gave up 1 base and V 6 bases, and 8 bases lay outside the gene matches. Germline V lookup: CDR1 MNHEY, CDR2 SVGAGI. CDR3 in DNA: TGTGCCAGCAGCGCCAGCGGGAGAGGTTCCTACGAGCAGTACTTC. Translating it yields CASSASGRGSYEQYF.

The sample holds one count of this clone. This chain joins TRBV7-9 and TRBJ1-1; 7 bases map to TRBD1. V shed 5 bases and J 11 bases; nucleotides not matched to a gene: 11. The CDR3 extends over 13 amino acids. CDR1 and CDR2 from the germline V gene are SEHNR and FQNEAQ (reference sequence). This CDR3 reads CASSVRQGLNAFF. The CDR3 DNA reads as TGTGCCAGCAGCGTCCGACAGGGCTTAAATGCTTTCTTT.

The chain is built from TRBV2 and TRBJ1-1, with TRBD1 as a possible D gene (6 bases). Per germline, CDR1 SNHLY and CDR2 FYNNEI. CDR3 size: 12 residues. The V gene lost 6 bases and the J gene lost 1 base, with 6 bases spanning the gap. CDR3 region: CASRTGNTEAFF. DNA for the CDR3: TGTGCCAGCAGGACAGGGAACACTGAAGCTTTCTTT.

The chain carries TRBV3-1 (or the pseudogene TRBV3-2) and TRBJ2-1, with TRBD2 identical over 15 bases. Per the germline V gene, CDR1 is LGHDT and CDR2 is YNNKEL (reference sequence). This CDR3 region has 16 residues. V lost 4 bases to trimming and J lost 10 bases; unmatched junction nucleotides: 8. CDR3 coding DNA: TGTGCCAGCAGCCGCGGACTAGCGGGAGGGCCTGGGGAGCAGTTCTTC. Its protein is CASSRGLAGGPGEQFF.